These 16 T cell receptor beta chains share one sample of origin, sequenced in a study of blood T cell repertoires in COVID-19. Sequencing used immunoSEQ multiplex PCR; TCRdb keeps in-frame clones, though not all of them. The table has over 100,000 clones, nearly 90% seen once. Material: peripheral blood. These receptors were taken from a man aged 50 to 60 with active COVID-19.

The CDR3 here is CASSPQTGAKNIQYF. CDR3 bases: TGTGCCAGCAGCCCTCAGACAGGGGCCAAAAACATTCAGTACTTC. The genes are TRBV11-2 and TRBJ2-4; 7 bases align to TRBD1. Looked up from germline, CDR1 is SGHAT and CDR2 is FQNNGV. With V trimmed by 5 bases and J by 1 base, 5 bases remained unmatched. This CDR3 has 15 amino acids.

The V and J genes are TRBV14 and TRBJ2-3, with 9 bases matching TRBD2. Germline CDR1 is SGHDN and CDR2 is FVKESK. The V and J ends lost 5 bases and 3 bases, in that order; junction bases with no gene match: 12. The CDR3 covers 17 residues. CDR3 residues: CASSYTSAGGWTDTQYF. In DNA, the CDR3 is TGTGCCAGCAGCTATACCTCAGCGGGGGGATGGACAGATACGCAGTATTTT.

The CDR3 nucleotides are TGTGCCAGCAGCTTAGCTCCCGGGTACAGGGGTGGTGAGACCCAGTACTTC. Protein sequence: CASSLAPGYRGGETQYF. The chain combines TRBV7-9 with TRBJ2-5, with 7 bases identical to TRBD1. The germline gives CDR1 SEHNR, CDR2 FQNEAQ (reference sequence). This CDR3 contains 17 residues. Trimming took 0 bases from V and 5 from J; bases not matched to a gene: 12.

The chain links TRBV4-2 to TRBJ1-3; D unclear. The CDR3 runs 16 residues. V lost 0 bases and J 2 bases, leaving 11 bases between the germline ends. From germline, CDR1 is LGHNA and CDR2 YNFKEQ. CDR3 sequence (DNA): TGTGCCAGCAGCCAAGATCGCTACCCGCCTGGAAACACCATATATTTT. This encodes CASSQDRYPPGNTIYF.

The chain carries TRBV18 and TRBJ2-5; 9 bases are shared with TRBD1. V shed 4 bases and J 3 bases; nucleotides not matched to a gene: 9. The CDR3 consists of 16 residues. Germline V gene sequence: CDR1 KGHSH, CDR2 LQKENI. Here the CDR3 DNA reads TGTGCCAGCTCACGAGGACAGGGGACGGGGGAAGAGACCCAGTACTTC. Translating gives CASSRGQGTGEETQYF. The complete variable domain, with remaining parts taken from reference TRBV18 and TRBJ2-5, reads NAGVMQNPRHLVRRRGQEARLRCSPMKGHSHVYWYRQLPEEGLKFMVYLQKENIIDESGMPKERFSAEFPKEGPSILRIQQVVRGDSAAYFCASSRGQGTGEETQYFGPGTRLLVL.

This chain joins TRBV5-6 and TRBJ2-1; no reliable D call. Looked up from germline, CDR1 is SGHDT and CDR2 is YYEEEE. Trimming cost V 7 bases and J 6 bases, with 8 bases left between them. This CDR3 has 11 amino acids. CDR3 sequence (DNA): TGTGCCAGCGGCCTTTCCAATGAGCAGTTCTTC. Its protein is CASGLSNEQFF.

The rearrangement joins TRBV5-5 to TRBJ2-7; TRBD1 agrees at 7 bases. Germline CDR1 SGHKS, CDR2 YYEKEE (reference sequence). The CDR3 consists of 16 residues. The junction had 12 bases not matched to a gene; V was cut back by 4 bases and J by 2 bases. The CDR3 DNA sequence: TGTGCCAGCAGCAAATCTATAGGACAGGCAACCTACGAGCAGTACTTC. Translated, it gives CASSKSIGQATYEQYF.

V is TRBV7-9 and J is TRBJ2-2, with 7 positions matching TRBD1. This CDR3 is built from 16 residues. CDR1 is SEHNR and CDR2 is FQNEAQ in the germline V gene (reference sequence). V shed 2 bases and J 2 bases; nucleotides not matched to a gene: 5. The CDR3 region has the DNA TGTGCCAGCAGCTTAAGTACAGGGGCTAACACCGGGGAGCTGTTTTTT. Translation gives CASSLSTGANTGELFF. Full variable domain (outside the CDR3, taken from reference TRBV7-9 and TRBJ2-2): DTGVSQNPRHKITKRGQNVTFRCDPISEHNRLYWYRQTLGQGPEFLTYFQNEAQLEKSRLLSDRFSAERPKGSFSTLEIQRTEQGDSAMYLCASSLSTGANTGELFFGEGSRLTVL.

The chain has TRBV5-1 and TRBJ1-4, with TRBD1 as a possible D gene (5 bases). Germline CDR1 is SGHRS and CDR2 is YFSETQ. This CDR3 spans 14 amino acids. With 7 bases removed from V and 8 bases from J, the gap between germline ends came to 18 bases. This CDR3 reads CASSLGGLGEKLFF. The CDR3 nucleotides are TGCGCCAGCTCCCTCGGGGGGTTAGGAGAAAAACTGTTTTTT.

V gene TRBV5-3 combines with J gene TRBJ2-7; 10 bases line up with TRBD1. TRBV5-3 is an ORF, and what it does is uncertain. The CDR3 has 19 residues. V was clipped by 4 bases and J by 0 bases; unmatched bases: 16. CDR3 nucleotides: TGTGCCAGAAGCCCCCAGACAGGGGGCCGCCCCTTTTGCTCCTACGAGCAGTACTTC. Its translation: CARSPQTGGRPFCSYEQYF.

DNA of the CDR3: TGTGCCAGCAGCCAAGACAAGGGAATTACAGGTGGCTACACCTTC. Translation: CASSQDKGITGGYTF. The chain has TRBV3-1 (or the pseudogene TRBV3-2) and TRBJ1-2, with a possible D match to TRBD1 (5 bases). The ends were cut back, 0 bases at V and 7 bases at J, with 15 bases in the middle. This CDR3 comprises 15 residues. Looked up from germline, CDR1 is LGHDT and CDR2 is YNNKEL (reference sequence).

The V call is TRBV10-3, the J call TRBJ2-7; weak D call: TRBD1 (6 bases). CDR1 and CDR2 (germline): ENHRY, SYGVKD. V dropped 11 bases and J dropped 3 bases, with 11 bases sitting between them. This CDR3 region has 11 residues. The CDR3 loop reads CACGDNYEQYF. DNA of the CDR3: TGTGCCTGTGGGGACAACTACGAGCAGTACTTC.

This clone has only one observation. The chain carries TRBV7-2 and TRBJ2-5; 13 nucleotides agree with TRBD2. V lost 4 bases to trimming and J lost 5 bases; unmatched junction nucleotides: 10. Germline V gene sequence: CDR1 SGHTA, CDR2 FQGNSA. This CDR3 has 17 residues. In nucleotides, the CDR3 is TGTGCCAGCAGCTCCGGAACTAGCGGGGGGGCTGTTGAGACCCAGTACTTC. It encodes CASSSGTSGGAVETQYF.

This chain joins TRBV11-2 and TRBJ1-1; D is perhaps TRBD1 (6 bases). The CDR3 consists of 16 residues. CDR1 SGHAT and CDR2 FQNNGV come from the germline V gene. The V end was cut by 1 base, the J end by 2 bases, with 14 bases between. The CDR3 spells CASSLGRYRDNTEAFF. In DNA form, the CDR3 reads TGTGCCAGCAGCTTAGGTCGTTACAGGGATAACACTGAAGCTTTCTTT. The whole variable domain, filled in from reference TRBV11-2 and TRBJ1-1, reads EAGVAQSPRYKIIEKRQSVAFWCNPISGHATLYWYQQILGQGPKLLIQFQNNGVVDDSQLPKDRFSAERLKGVDSTLKIQPAKLEDSAVYLCASSLGRYRDNTEAFFGQGTRLTVV.

The chain carries TRBV6-6 and TRBJ1-2; no definite D call. Trimming removed 4 bases at V and 2 bases at J, with 14 bases between. The CDR3 has 15 residues. CDR1 is MNHNY, CDR2 SVGAGI, per germline (reference sequence). CDR3 sequence (DNA): TGTGCCAGCAGTTCTCGTGGACTGACGAACTATGGCTACACCTTC. It is translated as CASSSRGLTNYGYTF.

The J gene is TRBJ1-5, the V gene TRBV7-2, with 7 bases fitting TRBD1. The V gene's germline CDR1 is SGHTA and CDR2 FQGNSA. Germline trimming cut 5 bases from V and 1 base from J; bases unmatched to any gene: 5. This CDR3 has 15 residues. The CDR3 here is CASSATGISNQPQHF. CDR3 DNA sequence: TGTGCCAGCAGCGCGACAGGGATAAGCAATCAGCCCCAGCATTTT.